The T cell receptor (beta chain) described here comes from a study of shared clonotypes between healthy human individuals. In regard to this clone: The sample carries other DNA sequences with the same CDR3.

Produced via immunoSEQ multiplex PCR; TCRdb's table is partial and in-frame only. The sample yields 550,000 to 800,000 clones, 74% seen once. Germline V CDR1 and CDR2: SQVTM, ANQGSEA. The CDR3 is 15 residues long. The J segment lost 6 bases and the V segment lost 3 bases, leaving 7 bases of the junction unmatched. The sequence was collected from a woman in her twenties or thirties in good health. The source material was memory CD4+ T cells sorted from blood. Subset: CD45RA-negative fraction. The V and J genes are TRBV29-1 and TRBJ2-1; TRBD2 matches 11 bases. Here the CDR3 reads CSVDKGLAGGNEQFF. CDR3 in DNA: TGCAGCGTTGATAAGGGGCTAGCGGGAGGCAATGAGCAGTTCTTC.